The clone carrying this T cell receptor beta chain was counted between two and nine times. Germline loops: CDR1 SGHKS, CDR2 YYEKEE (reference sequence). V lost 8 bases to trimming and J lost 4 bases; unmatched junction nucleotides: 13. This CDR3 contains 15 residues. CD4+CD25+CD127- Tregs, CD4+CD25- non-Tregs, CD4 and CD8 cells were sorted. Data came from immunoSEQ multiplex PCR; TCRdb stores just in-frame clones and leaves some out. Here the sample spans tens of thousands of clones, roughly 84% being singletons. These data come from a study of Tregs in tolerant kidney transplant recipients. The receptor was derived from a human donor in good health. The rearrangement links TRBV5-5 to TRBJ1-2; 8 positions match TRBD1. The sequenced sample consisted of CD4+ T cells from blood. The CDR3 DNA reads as TGTGCCAGAAGCCGGGACAGGCTAATTCTCTATGGCTACACCTTC. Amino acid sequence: CARSRDRLILYGYTF.